This T cell receptor beta chain was retrieved from a study of a mutant IDH1 vaccine in newly diagnosed glioma. Overall study context: Radiotherapy, temozolomide, or both had been given previously, and both were given to most. Study outcomes and limitations: In about 93% of patients, immune responses induced by the vaccine occurred. Changes in the top peripheral T cell clonotypes seemingly had no bearing on pseudoprogression.

V dropped 7 bases and J dropped 3 bases, with 14 bases sitting between them. This CDR3 has 14 amino acids. The germline CDR1 and CDR2 sequences are SGHNT and YYREEE (reference sequence). Sequenced by immunoSEQ multiplex PCR; TCRdb stores in-frame clones only, minus some. This table has 20,000 to 25,000 clones, more than 75% appearing once. Regarding time point: week 23, last vaccination. The content of each vaccine dose was 300 ug of mutant IDH1 20-mer peptide, and topical imiquimod accompanied it. The study enrolled donors with new WHO grade 3 or 4 IDH1-mutant, ATRX-lost astrocytomas. This clone was seen only once. No antigen is known for it.

This TCR derives from a man younger than 45 with glioma. The chain employs TRBV5-4 and TRBJ2-1; TRBD1 or TRBD2 may be the D gene (5 bases each). The material was PBMCs, obtained from a glioma patient whose treatment included an IDH1 peptide vaccine. The CDR3: CASSPRDVYNEQFF. CDR3 DNA: TGTGCCAGCTCCCCTCGGGACGTCTACAATGAGCAGTTCTTC.